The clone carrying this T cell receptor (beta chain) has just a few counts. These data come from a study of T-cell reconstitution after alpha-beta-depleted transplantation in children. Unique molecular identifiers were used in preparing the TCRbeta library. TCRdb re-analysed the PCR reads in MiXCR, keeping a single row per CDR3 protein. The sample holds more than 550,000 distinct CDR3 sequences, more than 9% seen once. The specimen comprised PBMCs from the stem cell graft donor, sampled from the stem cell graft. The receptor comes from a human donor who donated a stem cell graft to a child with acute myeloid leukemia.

The CDR3 region is CASSLVGGQGSLAKNIQYF. CDR3 coding DNA: TGTGCCAGCAGCTTAGTAGGGGGGCAGGGGTCCCTAGCCAAAAACATTCAGTACTTC. The chain carries TRBV11-2 and TRBJ2-4; tentatively, D is TRBD1 or TRBD2 (6 bases each). With 1 base removed from V and 0 bases from J, the gap between germline ends came to 19 bases. The CDR3 consists of 19 residues. Germline CDR1 is SGHAT and CDR2 is FQNNGV.